A single sample is the source of the 18 T cell receptor beta chains below, sequenced in a study of immune evolution from preneoplasia to lung adenocarcinoma. Profiled with immunoSEQ multiplex PCR; TCRdb holds only in-frame clones, not every one. This table has 4,500 to 5,500 clones, over 70% appearing once. The sequenced sample was FFPE adjacent normal lung tissue. These receptors all come from a donor at least 70 years old with lung adenocarcinoma.

The chain uses TRBV25-1 and TRBJ2-3; D perhaps matches TRBD1 (5 bases). This CDR3 has 17 amino acids. The germline V gene encodes CDR1 MGHDK and CDR2 SYGVNS. Trimming took off 1 base at V and 0 bases at J, with 14 bases between the two ends. The DNA of the CDR3 is TGTGCCAGCAGTGAATGGTCGACAGATTCTAGCACAGATACGCAGTATTTT. Amino acids: CASSEWSTDSSTDTQYF.

As for this clone: One junction end does not reproduce the germline sequence, and a read error may be involved. The V call is TRBV6-5, the J call TRBJ2-3; no firm D call. The germline gives CDR1 MNHEY, CDR2 SVGAGI. This CDR3 has 11 residues. This chain's CDR3 is CTSSLYDTQYF. The DNA of the CDR3 is TGTACCAGCAGCCTGTACGATACGCAGTATTTT.

The chain recombines TRBV30 with TRBJ2-1; 12 positions match TRBD2. Germline V gene lookup returns CDR1 GTSNPN and CDR2 SVGIG (reference sequence). The junction had 12 bases not matched to a gene; V was cut back by 3 bases and J by 0 bases. This CDR3 is 19 amino acids long. The CDR3 reads CAWSVGVLAGGISYNEQFF. For the CDR3, the DNA is TGTGCCTGGAGCGTCGGGGTACTAGCGGGAGGAATCTCCTACAATGAGCAGTTCTTC.

The chain has TRBV5-5 and TRBJ2-7; TRBD2 aligns across 10 bases. The germline gives CDR1 SGHKS, CDR2 YYEKEE (reference sequence). The CDR3 loop spans 15 amino acids. The ends lost 4 bases at V and 3 bases at J; junction bases unmatched: 7. The CDR3 DNA follows: TGTGCCAGCAGCCTCACTAGCGGGATCTTCTACGAGCAGTACTTC. As protein: CASSLTSGIFYEQYF.

The V and J genes are TRBV6-5 and TRBJ1-2; no definite D call. V lost 0 bases, J lost 8 bases, and 13 bases lay in between. The CDR3 has 14 residues. Germline V CDR1 and CDR2: MNHEY, SVGAGI. The CDR3 coding sequence is TGTGCCAGCAGTTACTCGGGGATAGCTGACGGCTACACCTTC. Translated: CASSYSGIADGYTF.

The genes are TRBV11-2 and TRBJ2-1; D might be TRBD2 (5 bases). Germline values: CDR1 SGHAT, CDR2 FQNNGV. The CDR3 loop spans 16 amino acids. Trimming shortened V by 1 base and J by 6 bases, and 16 bases separated the two germline ends. The DNA of the CDR3 is TGTGCCAGCAGCTTAGGTTCGGGGAGCTGGGGCAATGAGCAGTTCTTC. Amino acids: CASSLGSGSWGNEQFF.

This clone has more than one count but fewer than ten. The genes are TRBV9 and TRBJ2-3; weak D call: TRBD1 (5 bases). This CDR3 has 14 residues. CDR1 is SGDLS, CDR2 YYNGEE, per germline. V was cut by 0 bases and J by 4 bases, with 9 bases left in between. As DNA, the CDR3 is TGTGCCAGCAGCGTAGCCCAGGGTGCAGATACGCAGTATTTT. This codes for CASSVAQGADTQYF.

This chain joins TRBV29-1 and TRBJ2-7; the match to TRBD1 covers 11 bases. CDR3 length: 16 amino acids. V was clipped by 5 bases and J by 1 base; unmatched bases: 10. CDR1 and CDR2 from the germline V gene are SQVTM and ANQGSEA. The CDR3 DNA reads TGCAGCGTTCGAGGTAGCCGGGACAGGGGGTCCTACGAGCAGTACTTC. Amino acids: CSVRGSRDRGSYEQYF.

The chain is built from TRBV5-4 and TRBJ2-7; 8 bases line up with TRBD1. CDR1 is SGHNT, CDR2 YYREEE, per germline (reference sequence). CDR3 length equals 15 residues. Trimming cost V 2 bases and J 3 bases; bases outside gene matches: 7. The CDR3 DNA sequence: TGTGCCAGCAGCTTACGACAGGGGAACGTCTACGAGCAGTACTTC. Its translation is CASSLRQGNVYEQYF.

This clone was detected only once. The chain links TRBV4-2 to TRBJ2-6; TRBD1 aligns across 8 bases. The CDR3 consists of 18 residues. Trimming at V came to 0 bases and at J to 1 base, leaving 5 bases not matched to a gene. Per germline, CDR1 LGHNA and CDR2 YNFKEQ. The CDR3 coding sequence is TGTGCCAGCAGCCAAGATACAACAGGGGGATCTGGGGCCAACGTCCTGACTTTC. Protein product: CASSQDTTGGSGANVLTF.

The rearrangement uses TRBV5-1 and TRBJ2-2; no definite D call. V was shortened by 0 bases and J by 4 bases, with 10 bases between the two germline ends. This CDR3 comprises 15 residues. Germline V gene data show CDR1 as SGHRS and CDR2 as YFSETQ. CDR3 residues: CASSLDSRSTGELFF. CDR3 nucleotides: TGCGCCAGCAGCTTGGATTCCAGATCCACCGGGGAGCTGTTTTTT.

The chain is built from TRBV19 and TRBJ1-2, with a possible D match to TRBD1 (5 bases). Trimming removed 3 bases at V and 4 bases at J, with 15 bases between. Per the germline V gene, CDR1 is LNHDA and CDR2 is SQIVND (reference sequence). This CDR3 has 15 amino acids. The chain's CDR3 is CASSMGQSSVYGYTF. The CDR3 region has the DNA TGTGCCAGTAGTATGGGGCAGTCCTCGGTCTATGGCTACACCTTC.

This sequence joins TRBV9 and TRBJ1-1; the D is unclear. The CDR3 length is 13 residues. V was cut by 1 base and J by 1 base, with 5 bases left in between. The germline CDR1 and CDR2 sequences are SGDLS and YYNGEE. The CDR3 DNA reads as TGTGCCAGCAGCGTACAGGAGAACACTGAAGCTTTCTTT. Its protein product is CASSVQENTEAFF.

The chain couples TRBV7-9 to TRBJ2-1; D is possibly TRBD1 (7 bases). CDR3 length: 14 residues. Germline assignment: CDR1 SEHNR and CDR2 FQNEAQ (reference sequence). V dropped 1 base and J dropped 7 bases, with 11 bases sitting between them. The CDR3 DNA reads as TGTGCCAGCAGCTTAGTCGGGGGACAGAATGAGCAGTTCTTC. This sequence encodes CASSLVGGQNEQFF.

The rearrangement links TRBV23-1 to TRBJ1-1; D is undetermined. TRBV23-1 is flagged as an ORF with uncertain function. V shed 0 bases and J shed 1 base, with 9 bases lying between them. The CDR3 runs 15 residues. CDR3 protein: CASSQSPGRNTEAFF. The CDR3 DNA reads TGCGCCAGCAGTCAATCTCCCGGTCGGAACACTGAAGCTTTCTTT.

V usage is TRBV5-1 and J usage is TRBJ1-3; 8 nucleotides agree with TRBD1. The CDR3 extends over 15 amino acids. Trimming cost V 4 bases and J 0 bases; bases outside gene matches: 3. Germline loops: CDR1 SGHRS, CDR2 YFSETQ. The CDR3 loop is CASSDDRGSGNTIYF. CDR3 nucleotides: TGCGCCAGCAGCGATGACAGGGGCTCTGGAAACACCATATATTTT.

CDR3 nucleotide sequence: TGTGCCAGCAGGCTGACCCCAGGGGAGCAAGAGACCCAGTACTTC. This encodes CASRLTPGEQETQYF. V is TRBV7-8 and J is TRBJ2-5, with D maybe TRBD1 (6 bases). This CDR3 spans 15 amino acids. Trimming pared 6 bases from V and 2 bases from J, leaving 16 bases between. Germline lookup yields CDR1 SGHVS and CDR2 FQNEAQ.

The J gene is TRBJ1-2, the V gene TRBV11-2; tentative D call: TRBD1 (5 bases). Germline CDR1 and CDR2: SGHAT and FQNNGV. Trimming left V 1 base short and J 6 bases short, with 15 bases between. The CDR3 sequence is 15 residues long. CDR3 sequence reads: CASSLGRAQGDGYTF. The CDR3, as DNA: TGTGCCAGCAGCTTAGGCCGGGCCCAAGGGGATGGCTACACCTTC.